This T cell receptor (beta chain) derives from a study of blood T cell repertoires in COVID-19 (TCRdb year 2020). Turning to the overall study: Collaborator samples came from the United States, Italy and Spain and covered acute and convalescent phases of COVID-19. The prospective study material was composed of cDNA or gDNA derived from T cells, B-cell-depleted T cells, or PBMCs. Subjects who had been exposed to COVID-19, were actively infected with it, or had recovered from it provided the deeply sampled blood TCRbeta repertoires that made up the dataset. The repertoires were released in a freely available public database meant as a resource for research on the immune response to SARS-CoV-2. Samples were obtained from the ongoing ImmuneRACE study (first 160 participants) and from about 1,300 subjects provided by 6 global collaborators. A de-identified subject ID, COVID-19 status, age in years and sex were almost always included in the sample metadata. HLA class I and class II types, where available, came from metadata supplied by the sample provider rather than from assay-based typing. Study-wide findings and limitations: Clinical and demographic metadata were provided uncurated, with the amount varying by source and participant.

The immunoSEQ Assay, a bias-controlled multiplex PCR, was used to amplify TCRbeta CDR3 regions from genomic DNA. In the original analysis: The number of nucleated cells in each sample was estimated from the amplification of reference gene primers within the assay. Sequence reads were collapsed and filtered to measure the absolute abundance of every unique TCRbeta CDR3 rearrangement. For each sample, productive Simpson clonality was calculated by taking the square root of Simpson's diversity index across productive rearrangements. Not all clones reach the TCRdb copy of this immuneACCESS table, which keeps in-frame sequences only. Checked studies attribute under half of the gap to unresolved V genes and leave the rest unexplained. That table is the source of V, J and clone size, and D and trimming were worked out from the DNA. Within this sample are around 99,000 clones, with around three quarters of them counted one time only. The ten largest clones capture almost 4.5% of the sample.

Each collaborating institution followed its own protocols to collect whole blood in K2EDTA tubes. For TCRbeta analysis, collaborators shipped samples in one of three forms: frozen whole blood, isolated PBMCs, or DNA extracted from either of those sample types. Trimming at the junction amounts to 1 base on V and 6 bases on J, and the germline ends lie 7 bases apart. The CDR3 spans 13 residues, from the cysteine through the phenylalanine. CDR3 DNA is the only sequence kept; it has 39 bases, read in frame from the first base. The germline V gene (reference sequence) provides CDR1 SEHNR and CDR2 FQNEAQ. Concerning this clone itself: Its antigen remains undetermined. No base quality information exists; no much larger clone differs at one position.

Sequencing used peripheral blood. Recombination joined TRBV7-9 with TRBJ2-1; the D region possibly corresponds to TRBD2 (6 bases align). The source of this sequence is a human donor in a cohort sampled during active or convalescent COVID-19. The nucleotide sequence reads TGTGCCAGCAGCTTAGTGGGGGGCAATGAGCAGTTCTTC. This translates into CASSLVGGNEQFF.